A single count supports the clone carrying this TCR beta chain. What it recognizes is unknown. This sample is drawn from a study of siplizumab effects on memory and regulatory T cells. The CDR3 has 19 residues. CDR1 is SGHNT, CDR2 YENEEA, per germline. J was trimmed by 0 bases and V by 1 base; bases with no gene match: 4. The study's findings and limits: Siplizumab brought about a significant reduction in alloreactive sequences traceable to unstimulated CD4+ memory cells.

This table comes from immunoSEQ multiplex PCR, and its TCRdb copy is limited to in-frame clones, with some not included. This table has about 64,000 clones, around 96% appearing once. V gene TRBV11-3 combines with J gene TRBJ2-2; 14 bases are shared with TRBD2. The clonotype was recovered from a human donor in good health. Input material: naive CD8+ T cells sorted from blood. The CDR3 DNA is TGTGCCAGCAGCTTAGGGACTAGCGGGGGGACTCCGAACACCGGGGAGCTGTTTTTT. This translates into CASSLGTSGGTPNTGELFF.